Included here is one T cell receptor (beta chain) sequence, with context. As yet, its antigen is unknown. Germline and junction disagree at one end, which may indicate a read error. Germline-derived CDR1 and CDR2 are MGHRA and YSYEKL. This CDR3 contains 19 residues. The data derive from a study of tumor-infiltrating lymphocytes in primary liver carcinoma. Across the study: The number of productive TCRbeta reads per sample ranged from roughly 3.65 to 8 million and was similar across tissue types. Overall study results and limits: Samples, which were bulk and unsorted, did not allow CD4+ and CD8+ repertoires to be compared. Significantly larger top-250-clone fractions were found in tumors than in blood (p = 0.039).

Germline DNA was also extracted, with blood RNA taken from unsorted whole blood. Preoperatively, peripheral blood was drawn, roughly 4 milliliters in total. From 500 ng of total RNA, TCR beta-specific cDNA was reverse-transcribed using a constant-region primer. Three nested multiplex PCR rounds, a slightly modified ARM-PCR method, built the TCR beta libraries. Amplification in the first two PCR rounds was performed using TRBV1-TRBV30 forward primers and a C-beta reverse primer for approximately 10 cycles each. Each CDR3 protein is one row after TCRdb ran MiXCR on the multiplex PCR reads. The data contain about 200,000 distinct CDR3 sequences, approximately 64% of them seen just once; the ten biggest clones take up about 7.1%.

The sequence was collected from a woman aged 55-69 years with primary liver carcinoma and hepatitis B virus infection. The J gene is TRBJ1-5, the V gene TRBV4-1; no reliable D call. The sequenced sample was peripheral blood. CDR3 sequence: CASSQAGRSGEGGNQPQHF. CDR3 DNA: TGCGCCAGCAGCCAAGCAGGTCGTTCGGGAGAGGGAGGCAATCAGCCCCAGCACTTT.